What follows are 23 T cell receptor beta chains derived from one specimen sequenced in a study of long-term antiretroviral therapy in people with HIV. Survey-level immunoSEQ v3.0 assays were run. This table comes from immunoSEQ multiplex PCR, and its TCRdb copy is limited to in-frame clones, with some not included. The sample includes around 26,000 clones, over 80% seen only once; the top ten take about 14%. The sequenced sample was unsorted PBMCs, obtained approximately 4.5 years after starting antiretroviral therapy. Source of these receptors: a man younger than 40 with HIV.

This clone was seen a handful of times. This chain links TRBV7-8 with TRBJ2-7, with TRBD1 matching 7 bases. CDR1 is SGHVS, CDR2 FQNEAQ, per germline. This CDR3 is 13 amino acids long. The ends lost 4 bases at V and 6 bases at J; junction bases unmatched: 6. The CDR3 sequence is CASSSLQGREQYF. The CDR3 coding sequence is TGTGCCAGCAGCTCCTTACAGGGGCGCGAGCAGTACTTC.

The CDR3 loop reads CASSLSGAATSGYTF. The CDR3 DNA follows: TGTGCCAGCAGCTTATCCGGTGCGGCTACGAGTGGCTACACCTTC. The chain carries TRBV7-8 and TRBJ1-2; the D is unclear. V gave up 2 bases and J gave up 7 bases, with 17 bases separating them. Germline lookup yields CDR1 SGHVS and CDR2 FQNEAQ. The CDR3 covers 15 residues.

The V call is TRBV2, the J call TRBJ2-5; D gene unclear. V gave up 6 bases and J gave up 1 base, with 3 bases separating them. CDR3 size: 11 residues. Germline CDR1 reads SNHLY; CDR2 reads FYNNEI. CDR3 in DNA: TGTGCCAGCAGCCCCCAAGAGACCCAGTACTTC. This gives the protein CASSPQETQYF. The variable domain in full, with the rest retrieved from reference TRBV2 and TRBJ2-5, is EPEVTQTPSHQVTQMGQEVILRCVPISNHLYFYWYRQILGQKVEFLVSFYNNEISEKSEIFDDQFSVERPDGSNFTLKIRSTKLEDSAMYFCASSPQETQYFGPGTRLLVL.

The chain has TRBV5-1 and TRBJ2-3; 12 bases are shared with TRBD2. Unmatched junction bases numbered 4, after V lost 4 bases and J lost 4 bases. CDR1 and CDR2 (germline): SGHRS, YFSETQ. There are 15 residues in the CDR3. CDR3 residues: CASSEGLAGSDTQYF. The DNA for the CDR3 is TGCGCCAGCAGCGAGGGACTAGCGGGTTCAGATACGCAGTATTTT.

The genes are TRBV30 and TRBJ2-3; D is unresolved. The V gene lost 2 bases and the J gene lost 8 bases, with 11 bases spanning the gap. CDR1 GTSNPN and CDR2 SVGIG come from the germline V gene (reference sequence). The length of the CDR3 is 12 residues. For the CDR3, the DNA is TGTGCCTGGAGTTTGGTAGGTCGTACGCAGTATTTT. Protein product: CAWSLVGRTQYF.

The chain couples TRBV6-1 to TRBJ2-7; 8 positions match TRBD1. Germline V gives CDR1 MNHNS, CDR2 SASEGT. The CDR3 runs 13 residues. The J segment lost 1 base and the V segment lost 11 bases, leaving 7 bases of the junction unmatched. DNA for the CDR3: TGTGCCGGCCAGACAGGGGAATCCTACGAGCAGTACTTC. As protein: CAGQTGESYEQYF.

V and J are TRBV7-9 and TRBJ2-7, with D uncertain. CDR1 and CDR2 (germline): SEHNR, FQNEAQ (reference sequence). The CDR3 has 12 amino acids. Trimming removed 5 bases at V and 5 bases at J, with 10 bases between. The CDR3 sequence: CASSDQRNEQYF. DNA for the CDR3: TGTGCCAGCAGCGATCAAAGAAACGAGCAGTACTTC.

V and J are TRBV28 and TRBJ2-7; tentatively, D is TRBD1 or TRBD2 (6 bases each). Germline CDR1 reads MDHEN; CDR2 reads SYDVKM. Trimming left V 6 bases short and J 5 bases short, with 14 bases between. This CDR3 is built from 13 residues. The CDR3 reads CASSLGGFHEQYF. Written as DNA, the CDR3 is TGTGCCAGCAGCCTAGGGGGGTTCCACGAGCAGTACTTC.

The V gene is TRBV7-9, the J gene TRBJ2-3; D gene ambiguous. This CDR3 has 11 amino acids. CDR1 and CDR2 (germline): SEHNR, FQNEAQ (reference sequence). Trimming took 5 bases from V and 9 from J, leaving 9 bases between them. The CDR3 nucleotides read TGTGCCAGCAGCCGACGGGTGACGCAGTATTTT. Protein sequence: CASSRRVTQYF.

The chain combines TRBV18 with TRBJ2-5, with D unresolved. Germline assignment: CDR1 KGHSH and CDR2 LQKENI. This CDR3 contains 15 residues. V was cut by 1 base and J by 0 bases, with 9 bases left in between. The CDR3: CASSPQRLYQETQYF. Here the CDR3 DNA reads TGTGCCAGCTCACCACAAAGACTGTACCAAGAGACCCAGTACTTC.

A single count supports this clone. V usage is TRBV28 and J usage is TRBJ2-6; D possibly corresponds to TRBD2 (7 bases). Looked up from germline, CDR1 is MDHEN and CDR2 is SYDVKM. This CDR3 region has 17 residues. V dropped 5 bases and J dropped 1 base, with 15 bases sitting between them. The DNA for the CDR3 is TGTGCCAGCAGTCCGGGGGGCTCCCTTTCTGGGGCCAACGTCCTGACTTTC. This sequence encodes CASSPGGSLSGANVLTF.

This clone has a handful of counts. The chain has TRBV15 and TRBJ1-2; the D gene is possibly TRBD1 (5 bases). Germline V CDR1 and CDR2: LNHNV, YYDKDF (reference sequence). V was trimmed by 1 base and J by 0 bases, leaving 12 bases between them. The CDR3 runs 16 residues. The CDR3 here is CATSRALTDPNYGYTF. Written as DNA, the CDR3 is TGTGCCACCAGCAGAGCGTTGACAGACCCTAACTATGGCTACACCTTC.

The chain has TRBV6-6 and TRBJ2-5, with TRBD2 matching over 7 bases. The germline CDR1 and CDR2 sequences are MNHNY and SVGAGI (reference sequence). This CDR3 contains 15 residues. V lost 2 bases and J lost 0; bases outside the gene matches: 3. The CDR3 region has the DNA TGTGCCAGCAGTTACCGGCGGGAGAACCAAGAGACCCAGTACTTC. It specifies CASSYRRENQETQYF.

This chain connects TRBV6-4 to TRBJ2-6; no definite D call. Germline V gives CDR1 MRHNA, CDR2 SNTAGT. The V end was cut by 2 bases, the J end by 4 bases, with 12 bases between. The CDR3 is 16 amino acids. The CDR3 DNA reads TGTGCCAGCAGTGACACTTGGAGTTCAGGGGCCAACGTCCTGACTTTC. It translates to CASSDTWSSGANVLTF.

The chain uses TRBV4-1 and TRBJ1-4; D may be TRBD1 (5 bases). V shed 4 bases and J shed 4 bases, with 16 bases lying between them. The CDR3 runs to 16 residues. From germline, CDR1 is MGHRA and CDR2 YSYEKL. CDR3 in DNA: TGCGCCAGCAGCCCGGAAGGGGCAGAAAATAATGAAAAACTGTTTTTT. Translation gives CASSPEGAENNEKLFF.

This clone came up a few times. The rearrangement links TRBV29-1 to TRBJ2-7; 7 bases line up with TRBD1. Germline V CDR1 and CDR2: SQVTM, ANQGSEA. J gave up 2 bases and V 4 bases, and 5 bases lay outside the gene matches. CDR3 size: 13 residues. CDR3: CSVARDSTYEQYF. CDR3 bases: TGCAGCGTTGCCCGGGACAGTACCTACGAGCAGTACTTC.

The chain couples TRBV4-1 to TRBJ1-6, with TRBD1 identical over 10 bases. This CDR3 has 15 residues. The germline V gene encodes CDR1 MGHRA and CDR2 YSYEKL. After removal of 2 bases from V and 7 bases from J, the junction contained 2 bases not matched to a gene. The CDR3 sequence: CASSQRTGGNSPLHF. The CDR3, as DNA: TGCGCCAGCAGCCAAAGGACAGGGGGGAATTCACCCCTCCACTTT.

The chain recombines TRBV6-5 with TRBJ2-3; 14 positions match TRBD2. Trimming at V came to 6 bases and at J to 9 bases, leaving 11 bases not matched to a gene. The length of the CDR3 is 16 residues. Germline CDR1 MNHEY, CDR2 SVGAGI. The DNA of the CDR3 is TGTGCCAGCAGCTACCGAAGACTAGCGGGGGGGCGGACGCAGTATTTT. This gives the protein CASSYRRLAGGRTQYF.

This chain uses TRBV7-2 with TRBJ2-3; possibly TRBD2 for D (6 bases). Trimming took 6 bases from V and 2 from J, leaving 15 bases between them. From germline, CDR1 is SGHTA and CDR2 FQGNSA. This CDR3 has 15 residues. The CDR3 is CASRPPGTVTDTQYF. The CDR3 DNA reads as TGTGCCAGCAGACCGCCCGGGACTGTCACAGATACGCAGTATTTT.

The V and J genes are TRBV2 and TRBJ2-5; 8 nucleotides match TRBD2. Germline lookup yields CDR1 SNHLY and CDR2 FYNNEI. The J segment lost 1 base and the V segment lost 6 bases, leaving 4 bases of the junction unmatched. The length of the CDR3 is 14 residues. The CDR3 sequence: CASRIGGVQETQYF. The CDR3 coding sequence is TGTGCCAGCAGGATCGGGGGGGTCCAAGAGACCCAGTACTTC.

The gene calls are TRBV28 and TRBJ2-6, with D uncertain. With 4 bases removed from V and 0 bases from J, the gap between germline ends came to 4 bases. The CDR3 sequence is 14 residues long. Germline V gene sequence: CDR1 MDHEN, CDR2 SYDVKM. Here the CDR3 DNA reads TGTGCCAGCAGTTACAACTCTGGGGCCAACGTCCTGACTTTC. This codes for CASSYNSGANVLTF.

The chain couples TRBV2 to TRBJ1-1, with D possibly being TRBD1 (5 bases). CDR1 SNHLY and CDR2 FYNNEI come from the germline V gene. With 6 bases removed from V and 0 bases from J, the gap between germline ends came to 14 bases. This CDR3 has 15 residues. Written as DNA, the CDR3 is TGTGCCAGCAGAGAGGACACCCGTATGAACACTGAAGCTTTCTTT. Amino acids: CASREDTRMNTEAFF.

The DNA for the CDR3 is TGTGCCACCAGCAGCACACGTCCGGGTTACGAGCAGTACTTC. It codes for CATSSTRPGYEQYF. This chain connects TRBV15 to TRBJ2-7; D is unclear. The CDR3 is made up of 14 amino acids. V was pared by 3 bases and J by 4 bases, with 13 bases between. Germline assignment: CDR1 LNHNV and CDR2 YYDKDF (reference sequence).